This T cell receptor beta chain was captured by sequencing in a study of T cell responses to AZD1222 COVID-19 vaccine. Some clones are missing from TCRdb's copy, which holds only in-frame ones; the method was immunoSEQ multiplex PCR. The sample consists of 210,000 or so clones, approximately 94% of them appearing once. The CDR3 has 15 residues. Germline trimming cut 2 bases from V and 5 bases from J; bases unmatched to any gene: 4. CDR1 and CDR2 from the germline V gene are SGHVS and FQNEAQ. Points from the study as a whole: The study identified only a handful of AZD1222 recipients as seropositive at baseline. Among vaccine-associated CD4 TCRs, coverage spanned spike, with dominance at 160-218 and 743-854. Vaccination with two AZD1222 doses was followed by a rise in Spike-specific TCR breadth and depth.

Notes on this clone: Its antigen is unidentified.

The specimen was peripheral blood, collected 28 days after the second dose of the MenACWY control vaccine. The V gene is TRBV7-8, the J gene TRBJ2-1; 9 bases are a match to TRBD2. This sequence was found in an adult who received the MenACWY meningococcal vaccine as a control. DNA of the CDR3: TGTGCCAGCAGCTTAATGCTAGCGGGAAACAATGAGCAGTTCTTC. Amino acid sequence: CASSLMLAGNNEQFF. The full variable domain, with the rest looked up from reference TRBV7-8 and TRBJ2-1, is GAGVSQSPRYKVAKRGQDVALRCDPISGHVSLFWYQQALGQGPEFLTYFQNEAQLDKSGLPSDRFFAERPEGSVSTLKIQRTQQEDSAVYLCASSLMLAGNNEQFFGPGTRLTVL.